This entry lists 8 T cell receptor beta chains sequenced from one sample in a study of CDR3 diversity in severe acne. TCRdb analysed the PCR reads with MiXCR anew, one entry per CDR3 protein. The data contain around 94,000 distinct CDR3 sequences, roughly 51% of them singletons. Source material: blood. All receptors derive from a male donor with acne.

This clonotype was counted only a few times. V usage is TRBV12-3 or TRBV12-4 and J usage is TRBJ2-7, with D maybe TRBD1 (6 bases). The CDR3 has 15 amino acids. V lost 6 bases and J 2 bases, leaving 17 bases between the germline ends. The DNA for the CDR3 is TGTGCCAGCAGCGTTGCGGAACCAGGGGCCTACGAGCAGTACTTC. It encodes CASSVAEPGAYEQYF.

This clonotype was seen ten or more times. This CDR3 is CASRRGGITDTQYF. DNA for the CDR3: TGTGCCAGCAGACGTGGGGGAATCACAGATACGCAGTATTTT. The J gene is TRBJ2-3, the V gene TRBV7-9; D may be TRBD1 or TRBD2 (5 bases each). The CDR3 totals 14 residues. Germline V gene sequence: CDR1 SEHNR, CDR2 FQNEAQ (reference sequence). Trimming stripped 6 bases from V and 2 bases from J, with 12 bases between. Using reference TRBV7-9 and TRBJ2-3 for the parts outside the CDR3, the full variable domain is DTGVSQNPRHKITKRGQNVTFRCDPISEHNRLYWYRQTLGQGPEFLTYFQNEAQLEKSRLLSDRFSAERPKGSFSTLEIQRTEQGDSAMYLCASRRGGITDTQYFGPGTRLTVL.

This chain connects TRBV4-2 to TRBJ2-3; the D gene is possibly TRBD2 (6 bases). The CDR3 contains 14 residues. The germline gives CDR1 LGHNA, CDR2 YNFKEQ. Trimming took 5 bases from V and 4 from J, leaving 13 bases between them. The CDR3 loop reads CASSWGLLSDTQYF. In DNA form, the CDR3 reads TGTGCCAGCAGCTGGGGACTTCTCTCAGATACGCAGTATTTT.

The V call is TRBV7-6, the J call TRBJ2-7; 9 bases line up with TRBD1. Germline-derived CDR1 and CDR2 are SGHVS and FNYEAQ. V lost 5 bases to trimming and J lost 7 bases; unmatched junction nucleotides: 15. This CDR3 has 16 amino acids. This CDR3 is CASSTRPGQGIDEQYF. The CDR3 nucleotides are TGTGCCAGCAGCACCCGACCCGGACAGGGGATAGATGAGCAGTACTTC.

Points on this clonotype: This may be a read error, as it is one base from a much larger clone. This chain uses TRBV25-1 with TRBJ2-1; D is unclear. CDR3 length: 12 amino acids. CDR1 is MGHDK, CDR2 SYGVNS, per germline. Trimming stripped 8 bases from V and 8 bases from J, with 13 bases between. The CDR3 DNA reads TGTGCCAGCTTAGACCTGGGCCATGAGCAGTTCTTC. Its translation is CASLDLGHEQFF.

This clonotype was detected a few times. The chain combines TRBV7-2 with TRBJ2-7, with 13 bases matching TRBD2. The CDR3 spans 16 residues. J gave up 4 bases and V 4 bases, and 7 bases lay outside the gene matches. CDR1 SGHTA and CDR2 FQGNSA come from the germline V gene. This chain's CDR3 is CASSSRTSGRIYEQYF. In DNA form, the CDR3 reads TGTGCCAGCAGCTCTAGGACTAGCGGGAGAATATACGAGCAGTACTTC.

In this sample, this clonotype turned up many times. CDR3 region: CSAKLAGTNIEQFF. In DNA form, the CDR3 reads TGCAGTGCAAAACTAGCGGGAACGAATATTGAGCAGTTCTTC. This chain uses TRBV20-1 with TRBJ2-1; 10 bases align to TRBD2. The CDR3 extends over 14 amino acids. The V and J ends lost 6 bases and 9 bases, in that order; junction bases with no gene match: 11. Germline V gene sequence: CDR1 DFQATT, CDR2 SNEGSKA (reference sequence).

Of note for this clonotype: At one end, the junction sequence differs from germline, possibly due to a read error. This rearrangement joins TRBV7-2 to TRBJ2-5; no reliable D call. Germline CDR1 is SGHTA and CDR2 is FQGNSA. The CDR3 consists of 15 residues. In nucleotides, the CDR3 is TGCGCCAGCAGCCAAGTCCCCGACGTCCAAGAGACCCAGTACTTC. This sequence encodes CASSQVPDVQETQYF. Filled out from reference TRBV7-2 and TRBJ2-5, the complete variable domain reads GAGVSQSPSNKVTEKGKDVELRCDPISGHTALYWYRQSLGQGLEFLIYFQGNSAPDKSGLPSDRFSAERTGGSVSTLTIQRTQQEDSAVYLCASSQVPDVQETQYFGPGTRLLVL.